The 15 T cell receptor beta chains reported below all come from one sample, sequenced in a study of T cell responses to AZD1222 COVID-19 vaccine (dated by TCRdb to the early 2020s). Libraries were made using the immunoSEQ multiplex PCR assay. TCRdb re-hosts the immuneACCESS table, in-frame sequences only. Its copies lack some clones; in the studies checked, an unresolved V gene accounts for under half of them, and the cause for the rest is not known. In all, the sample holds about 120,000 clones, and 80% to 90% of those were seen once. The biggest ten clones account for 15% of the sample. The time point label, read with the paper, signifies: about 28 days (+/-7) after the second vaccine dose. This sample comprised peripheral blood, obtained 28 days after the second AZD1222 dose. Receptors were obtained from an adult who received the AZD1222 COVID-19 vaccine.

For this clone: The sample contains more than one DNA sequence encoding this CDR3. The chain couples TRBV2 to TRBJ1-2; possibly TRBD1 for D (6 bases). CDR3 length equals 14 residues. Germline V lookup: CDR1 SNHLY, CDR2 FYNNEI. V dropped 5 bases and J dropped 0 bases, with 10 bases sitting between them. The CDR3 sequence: CASSLQGPNYGYTF. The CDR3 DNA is TGTGCCAGCAGTTTACAGGGACCTAACTATGGCTACACCTTC.

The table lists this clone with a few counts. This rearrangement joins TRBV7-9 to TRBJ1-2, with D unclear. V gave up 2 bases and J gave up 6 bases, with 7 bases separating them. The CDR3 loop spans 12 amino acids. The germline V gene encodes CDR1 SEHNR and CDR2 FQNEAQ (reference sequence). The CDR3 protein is CASSLTGNGYTF. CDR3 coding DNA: TGTGCCAGCAGCTTAACGGGAAATGGCTACACCTTC.

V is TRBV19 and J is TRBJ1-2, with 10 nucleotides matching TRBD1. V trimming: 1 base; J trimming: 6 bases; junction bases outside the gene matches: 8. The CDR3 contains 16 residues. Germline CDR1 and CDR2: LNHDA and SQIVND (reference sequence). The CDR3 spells CASSIGGQGSKNGYTF. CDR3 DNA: TGTGCCAGTAGTATAGGGGGACAGGGGAGTAAGAATGGCTACACCTTC.

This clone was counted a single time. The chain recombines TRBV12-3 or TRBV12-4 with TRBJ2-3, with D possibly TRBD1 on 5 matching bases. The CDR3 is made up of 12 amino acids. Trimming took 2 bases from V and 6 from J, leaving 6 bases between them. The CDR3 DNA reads TGTGCCAGCAGTTTAAGGGGTGATACGCAGTATTTT. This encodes CASSLRGDTQYF.

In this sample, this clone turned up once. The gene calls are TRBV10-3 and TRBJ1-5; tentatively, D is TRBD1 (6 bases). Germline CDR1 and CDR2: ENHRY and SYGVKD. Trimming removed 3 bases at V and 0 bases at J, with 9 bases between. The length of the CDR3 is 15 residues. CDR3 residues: CAISEGGFSNQPQHF. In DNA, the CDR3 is TGTGCCATCAGTGAAGGGGGTTTTAGCAATCAGCCCCAGCATTTT.

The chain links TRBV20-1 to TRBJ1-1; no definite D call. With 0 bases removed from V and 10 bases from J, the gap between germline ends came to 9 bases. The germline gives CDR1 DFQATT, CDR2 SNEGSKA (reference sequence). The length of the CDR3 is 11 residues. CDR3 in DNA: TGCAGTGCTAGAGATAGGTATGGAGCTTTCTTT. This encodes CSARDRYGAFF.

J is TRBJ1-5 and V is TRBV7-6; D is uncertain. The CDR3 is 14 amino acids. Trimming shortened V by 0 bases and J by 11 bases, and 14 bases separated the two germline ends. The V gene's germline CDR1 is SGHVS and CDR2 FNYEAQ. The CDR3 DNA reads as TGTGCCAGCAGCTTAGCGGCAGGAGGTCTAGCCCAGCATTTT. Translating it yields CASSLAAGGLAQHF.

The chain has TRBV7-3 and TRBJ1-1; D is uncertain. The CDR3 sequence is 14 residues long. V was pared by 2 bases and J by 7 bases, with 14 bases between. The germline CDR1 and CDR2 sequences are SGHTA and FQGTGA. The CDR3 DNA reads TGTGCCAGCAGCTTAGGGAAGGGAGTGGATGAAGCTTTCTTT. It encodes CASSLGKGVDEAFF.

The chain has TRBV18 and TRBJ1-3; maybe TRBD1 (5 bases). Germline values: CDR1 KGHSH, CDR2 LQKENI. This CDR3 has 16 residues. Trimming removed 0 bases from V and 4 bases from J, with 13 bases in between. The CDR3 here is CASSPPTVRLGNTIYF. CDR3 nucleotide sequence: TGTGCCAGCTCACCACCGACAGTGCGGTTGGGAAACACCATATATTTT.

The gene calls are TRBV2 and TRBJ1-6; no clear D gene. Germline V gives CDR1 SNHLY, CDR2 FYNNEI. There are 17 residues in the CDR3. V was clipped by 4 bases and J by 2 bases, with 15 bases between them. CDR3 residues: CASSADQQIAYNSPLHF. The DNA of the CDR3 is TGTGCCAGCAGTGCGGACCAGCAAATAGCCTATAATTCACCCCTCCACTTT.

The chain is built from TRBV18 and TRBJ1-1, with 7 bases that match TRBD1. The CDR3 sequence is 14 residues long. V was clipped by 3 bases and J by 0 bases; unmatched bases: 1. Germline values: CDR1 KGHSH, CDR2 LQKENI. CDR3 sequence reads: CASSPGQMNTEAFF. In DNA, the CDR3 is TGTGCCAGCTCACCGGGACAGATGAACACTGAAGCTTTCTTT.

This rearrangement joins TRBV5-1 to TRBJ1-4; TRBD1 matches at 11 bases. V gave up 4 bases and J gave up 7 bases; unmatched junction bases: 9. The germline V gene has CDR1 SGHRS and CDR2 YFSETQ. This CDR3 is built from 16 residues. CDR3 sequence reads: CASSRFGQGAREKLFF. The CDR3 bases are TGCGCCAGCAGCCGTTTTGGACAGGGGGCTCGTGAAAAACTGTTTTTT.

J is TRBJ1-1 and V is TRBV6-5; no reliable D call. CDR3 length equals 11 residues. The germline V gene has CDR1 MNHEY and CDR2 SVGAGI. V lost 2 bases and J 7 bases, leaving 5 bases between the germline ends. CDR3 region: CASSYGIEAFF. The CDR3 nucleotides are TGTGCCAGCAGTTACGGAATTGAAGCTTTCTTT.

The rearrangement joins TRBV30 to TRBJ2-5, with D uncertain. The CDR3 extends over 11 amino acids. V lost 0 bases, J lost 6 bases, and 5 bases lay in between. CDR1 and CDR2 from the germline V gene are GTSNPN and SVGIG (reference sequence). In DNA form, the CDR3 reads TGTGCCTGGAGTGTAGGGAAGACCCAGTACTTC. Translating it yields CAWSVGKTQYF.

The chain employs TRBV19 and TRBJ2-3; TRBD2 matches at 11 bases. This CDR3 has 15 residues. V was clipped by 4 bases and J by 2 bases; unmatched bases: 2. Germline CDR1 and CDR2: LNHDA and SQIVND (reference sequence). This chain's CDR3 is CASSTLAGVTDTQYF. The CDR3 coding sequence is TGTGCCAGTAGTACACTAGCGGGAGTCACAGATACGCAGTATTTT.